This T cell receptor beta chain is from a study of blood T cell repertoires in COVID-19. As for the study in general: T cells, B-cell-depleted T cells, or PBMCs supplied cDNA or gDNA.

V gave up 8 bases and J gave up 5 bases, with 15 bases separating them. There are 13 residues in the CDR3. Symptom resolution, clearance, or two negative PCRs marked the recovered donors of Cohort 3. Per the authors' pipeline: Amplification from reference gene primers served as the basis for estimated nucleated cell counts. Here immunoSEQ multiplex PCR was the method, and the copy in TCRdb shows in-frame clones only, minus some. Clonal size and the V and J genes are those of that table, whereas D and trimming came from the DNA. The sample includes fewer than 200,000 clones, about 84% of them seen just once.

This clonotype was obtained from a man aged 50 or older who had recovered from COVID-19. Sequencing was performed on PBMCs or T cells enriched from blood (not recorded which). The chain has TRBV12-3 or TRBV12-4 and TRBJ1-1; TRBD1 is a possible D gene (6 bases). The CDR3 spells CASLSGTTTEAFF. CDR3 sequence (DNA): TGTGCCAGCCTGTCCGGGACAACTACTGAAGCTTTCTTT.